This T cell receptor beta chain was observed in a study of blood T cell repertoires in COVID-19. Whole-study context: T cells, B-cell-depleted T cells, or PBMCs supplied cDNA or gDNA.

Original analysis: Researchers report that nucleated cell counts were estimated from reference gene primer amplification. The data were produced by immunoSEQ multiplex PCR, yet TCRdb's version contains in-frame clones alone and is incomplete. The DNA gave D and trimming, while V, J and clone size come from that table. The repertoire holds under 200,000 clones, with around 78% as singletons. Only one count was recorded for this clone. Everyone who took part was 18 to 89 years old, and they came from 20 to 25 US areas. The CDR3 is 14 residues long. V shed 5 bases and J shed 0 bases, with 8 bases lying between them. Germline V gives CDR1 SGHVS, CDR2 FQNEAQ.

This chain links TRBV7-8 with TRBJ2-1; D gene ambiguous. The material sequenced was PBMCs or T cells enriched from blood (not recorded which). This receptor was obtained from a woman aged 50 to 65 who had recovered from COVID-19. The CDR3 sequence: CASSTERSYNEQFF. The CDR3 bases are TGTGCCAGCAGCACGGAGCGCTCCTACAATGAGCAGTTCTTC. Complete variable domain (other parts from reference TRBV7-8 and TRBJ2-1): GAGVSQSPRYKVAKRGQDVALRCDPISGHVSLFWYQQALGQGPEFLTYFQNEAQLDKSGLPSDRFFAERPEGSVSTLKIQRTQQEDSAVYLCASSTERSYNEQFFGPGTRLTVL.